What follows are 8 T cell receptor beta chains derived from one specimen sequenced in a study of blood T cells in healthy people across ages. Sample-barcoded 5' priming and a J-beta primer mix drove a second PCR of roughly 7 to 11 cycles. TCRdb fed the 5' RACE reads into MiXCR, producing one record per CDR3 protein. The sample contains around 1,700,000 distinct CDR3 sequences, over 25% of which appear only once. Sequencing was performed on blood. The receptor source for this set is a woman in her 30s in good health.

V usage is TRBV7-9 and J usage is TRBJ2-3; D not resolved. The CDR3 has 13 residues. Trimming pared 5 bases from V and 2 bases from J, leaving 8 bases between. Germline CDR1 is SEHNR and CDR2 is FQNEAQ (reference sequence). The CDR3 region has the DNA TGTGCCAGCAGCAAAATACTCACAGATACGCAGTATTTT. Translated, it gives CASSKILTDTQYF.

This clonotype showed up just a few times. The rearrangement links TRBV3-1 to TRBJ2-7; 15 bases line up with TRBD2. V lost 4 bases and J lost 0; bases outside the gene matches: 7. The germline V gene encodes CDR1 LGHDT and CDR2 YNNKEL (reference sequence). This CDR3 region has 18 residues. The CDR3 DNA is TGTGCCAGCAGCCCGGGACTAGCGGGGGGCCTTAGCTCCTACGAGCAGTACTTC. Translation gives CASSPGLAGGLSSYEQYF.

A few counts support this clonotype. The gene calls are TRBV20-1 and TRBJ1-6; D call uncertain. CDR1 and CDR2 (germline): DFQATT, SNEGSKA (reference sequence). Between the trimmed V and J ends, which lost 6 bases and 10 bases, there was a span of 19 bases. The CDR3 has 14 residues. CDR3 amino acids: CSASSVSASSPLHF. The CDR3 coding sequence is TGCAGTGCATCCTCGGTTTCGGCGAGCTCACCCCTCCACTTT.

Ten or more counts support this clonotype. The rearrangement joins TRBV12-3 or TRBV12-4 to TRBJ2-6; D remains unclear. This CDR3 is built from 17 residues. Trimming pared 4 bases from V and 1 base from J, leaving 14 bases between. The CDR3 loop is CASSSWTATSGANVLTF. In nucleotides, the CDR3 is TGTGCCAGCAGTTCGTGGACCGCTACTTCTGGGGCCAACGTCCTGACTTTC.

V usage is TRBV5-1 and J usage is TRBJ2-5; D ambiguous. The CDR3 spans 18 residues. Trimming took 5 bases from V and 2 from J, leaving 25 bases between them. The germline gives CDR1 SGHRS, CDR2 YFSETQ. CDR3 region: CASRQAQDPTLSQETQYF. CDR3 sequence (DNA): TGCGCCAGCAGGCAGGCTCAAGACCCTACCCTTAGTCAAGAGACCCAGTACTTC.

This clonotype appeared many times. The chain joins TRBV12-3 or TRBV12-4 to TRBJ2-7; the match to TRBD1 covers 7 bases. The V gene end was trimmed by 4 bases and the J gene end by 2 bases; junction bases not matched to a gene: 8. This CDR3 spans 15 amino acids. The CDR3 sequence: CASSYLDRVPYEQYF. CDR3 coding DNA: TGTGCCAGCAGTTACCTCGACAGGGTTCCCTACGAGCAGTACTTC.

This clonotype has only a few counts. J is TRBJ2-1 and V is TRBV3-1, with D uncertain. CDR1 and CDR2 (germline): LGHDT, YNNKEL (reference sequence). The CDR3 has 13 residues. Between the trimmed V and J ends, which lost 0 bases and 15 bases, there was a span of 15 bases. The CDR3 nucleotides read TGTGCCAGCAGCCAAGATTCGGCAGCCGCTCGGTTCTTC. This encodes CASSQDSAAARFF.

This chain uses TRBV3-1 with TRBJ1-5; D is possibly TRBD1 (5 bases). CDR1 is LGHDT and CDR2 is YNNKEL in the germline V gene (reference sequence). This CDR3 has 16 residues. Trimming removed 3 bases at V and 0 bases at J, with 12 bases between. CDR3 nucleotide sequence: TGTGCCAGCAGCCAGGGGGGAATTTATAGCAATCAGCCCCAGCATTTT. This encodes CASSQGGIYSNQPQHF.